This entry lists 29 T cell receptor beta chains sequenced from one sample in a study of graft-versus-host responses after intestinal transplantation (dated by TCRdb to 2020 to 2023). The library was built by means of the immunoSEQ multiplex PCR assay. Held by TCRdb, this immuneACCESS table contains in-frame sequences only and omits some clones. Under half of the omission traces to an unresolved V gene where checked; the cause of the rest is unknown. In this sample the table shows around 14,000 clones, about 93% of which occur a single time. The ten largest account for 0.55% to 0.9% of the sample. This sample comprised PBMCs, obtained 9 days after transplant. Source of these receptors: a human patient who received an intestinal transplant, so some T cells may come from the graft donor.

The CDR3 sequence is CASSPILAGGDTQYF. DNA of the CDR3: TGTGCCAGCAGTCCGATACTAGCGGGAGGAGATACGCAGTATTTT. V usage is TRBV6-1 and J usage is TRBJ2-3, with TRBD2 matching over 12 bases. V lost 5 bases to trimming and J lost 5 bases; unmatched junction nucleotides: 5. Germline CDR1 is MNHNS and CDR2 is SASEGT. The CDR3 consists of 15 residues.

With regard to this clone: One end of the junction does not line up with germline, which may come from a read error. The rearrangement uses TRBV5-1 and TRBJ2-1, with D possibly matching TRBD2 (5 bases). The CDR3 has 15 residues. Germline CDR1 reads SGHRS; CDR2 reads YFSETQ. The CDR3 protein is CTSSLSSSLYNEQFF. The CDR3 DNA reads TGCACCAGCAGCTTGTCGTCTAGCCTATACAATGAGCAGTTCTTC.

The CDR3 spells CASSWSGPSGANVLTF. The CDR3 DNA reads as TGCGCCAGCAGCTGGTCAGGGCCCTCTGGGGCCAACGTCCTGACTTTC. The chain uses TRBV5-1 and TRBJ2-6, with D possibly matching TRBD1 (5 bases). V was clipped by 3 bases and J by 0 bases, with 10 bases between them. Germline CDR1 reads SGHRS; CDR2 reads YFSETQ. This CDR3 comprises 16 residues.

V is TRBV30 and J is TRBJ2-3; 9 bases fit TRBD2. This CDR3 contains 14 residues. CDR1 and CDR2 from the germline V gene are GTSNPN and SVGIG (reference sequence). V gave up 6 bases and J gave up 2 bases; unmatched junction bases: 6. The CDR3 sequence is CACDLAGNTDTQYF. The CDR3 DNA sequence: TGTGCCTGCGACCTAGCGGGAAACACAGATACGCAGTATTTT.

The chain carries TRBV7-3 and TRBJ2-1; 8 positions match TRBD2. J was trimmed by 5 bases and V by 5 bases; bases with no gene match: 11. In germline, CDR1 is SGHTA, CDR2 FQGTGA. The CDR3 is made up of 16 amino acids. In DNA, the CDR3 is TGTGCCAGCAGCCTAAGTGGGACTAGAGGGAACAATGAGCAGTTCTTC. Amino acids: CASSLSGTRGNNEQFF.

CDR3 in amino acids: CASSTGPDRNYGYTF. The CDR3 DNA follows: TGTGCCAGCTCAACTGGCCCGGACAGGAACTATGGCTACACCTTC. The V gene is TRBV18, the J gene TRBJ1-2; 7 positions match TRBD1. Germline CDR1 is KGHSH and CDR2 is LQKENI. The V segment lost 5 bases and the J segment 2 bases; nucleotides outside the gene matches: 8. CDR3 length: 15 amino acids.

The chain uses TRBV27 and TRBJ2-7, with TRBD1 as a possible D gene (6 bases). Trimming left V 2 bases short and J 0 bases short, with 8 bases between. Germline-derived CDR1 and CDR2 are MNHEY and SMNVEV (reference sequence). This CDR3 region has 14 residues. In DNA form, the CDR3 reads TGTGCCAGCAGTTTACAGGGGAGCTCCTACGAGCAGTACTTC. It is translated as CASSLQGSSYEQYF.

The V gene is TRBV7-6, the J gene TRBJ2-7, with D hard to call. Germline V gene sequence: CDR1 SGHVS, CDR2 FNYEAQ. The CDR3 runs 12 residues. Between the trimmed V and J ends, which lost 3 bases and 2 bases, there was a span of 5 bases. The DNA of the CDR3 is TGTGCCAGCAGCTTCCAACCCTACGAGCAGTACTTC. Protein sequence: CASSFQPYEQYF.

The chain has TRBV7-3 and TRBJ2-3; D is ambiguous. V was pared by 3 bases and J by 2 bases, with 6 bases between. The CDR3 is 13 residues long. Germline V CDR1 and CDR2: SGHTA, FQGTGA. This CDR3 is CASSFYNTDTQYF. The CDR3 DNA is TGTGCCAGCAGCTTTTACAACACAGATACGCAGTATTTT.

This rearrangement joins TRBV12-2 to TRBJ2-5. TRBV12-2 is termed a pseudogene. The CDR3 has 12 residues. CDR3 sequence reads: CASRFHGRPQYF. The CDR3 bases are TGTGCAAGTCGTTTTCACGGTCGGCCCCAGTACTTC.

The chain uses TRBV11-2 and TRBJ2-7; 8 nucleotides line up with TRBD1. CDR1 is SGHAT, CDR2 FQNNGV, per germline. The V segment lost 5 bases and the J segment 3 bases; nucleotides outside the gene matches: 9. This CDR3 comprises 15 residues. The CDR3 here is CASSHWTGRGYEQYF. CDR3 coding DNA: TGTGCCAGCAGCCACTGGACAGGGAGAGGCTACGAGCAGTACTTC.

V usage is TRBV7-3 and J usage is TRBJ2-1; TRBD2 aligns across 8 bases. V was pared by 3 bases and J by 8 bases, with 12 bases of the junction left unmatched. This CDR3 has 16 residues. Germline V gene data show CDR1 as SGHTA and CDR2 as FQGTGA. The CDR3 coding sequence is TGTGCCAGCAGCTTCCTACCGGGACTAGATAGGGATGAGCAGTTCTTC. It yields the protein CASSFLPGLDRDEQFF.

Only a few counts were recorded for this clone. The chain employs TRBV10-3 and TRBJ2-7; D gene unclear. This CDR3 spans 11 amino acids. CDR1 and CDR2 from the germline V gene are ENHRY and SYGVKD. V dropped 8 bases and J dropped 0 bases, with 5 bases sitting between them. The CDR3 sequence: CAIGSSYEQYF. DNA of the CDR3: TGTGCCATCGGAAGCTCCTACGAGCAGTACTTC.

V usage is TRBV9 and J usage is TRBJ1-5; TRBD1 might be the D (6 bases). The length of the CDR3 is 17 residues. Germline CDR1 and CDR2: SGDLS and YYNGEE. The V end lost 4 bases, the J end lost 0 bases, and 17 bases lay between the germline ends. CDR3 sequence (DNA): TGTGCCAGCAGCACAAGGGGGGGGCGGTATAGCAATCAGCCCCAGCATTTT. It translates to CASSTRGGRYSNQPQHF.

This clone appeared once. CDR3 amino acids: CASSLGASGTDTQYF. CDR3 nucleotides: TGTGCCAGCAGCCTAGGGGCTAGCGGCACAGATACGCAGTATTTT. V and J are TRBV9 and TRBJ2-3; maybe TRBD2 (6 bases). CDR3 length: 15 residues. Germline V gene lookup returns CDR1 SGDLS and CDR2 YYNGEE. V lost 4 bases and J lost 1, with 13 bases in between.

The V and J genes are TRBV7-9 and TRBJ1-1, with D possibly TRBD1 on 5 matching bases. From germline, CDR1 is SEHNR and CDR2 FQNEAQ (reference sequence). V was cut by 3 bases and J by 1 base, with 12 bases left in between. The CDR3 is 15 amino acids. CDR3 region: CASSLLGAWNTEAFF. In DNA, the CDR3 is TGTGCCAGCAGCTTGTTAGGGGCATGGAACACTGAAGCTTTCTTT. Full variable domain (remainder filled in from reference TRBV7-9 and TRBJ1-1): DTGVSQNPRHKITKRGQNVTFRCDPISEHNRLYWYRQTLGQGPEFLTYFQNEAQLEKSRLLSDRFSAERPKGSFSTLEIQRTEQGDSAMYLCASSLLGAWNTEAFFGQGTRLTVV.

This clone was detected once. The CDR3 nucleotides are TGTGCCAGCAGCCCTACAGAAGCTGGAAACACCATATATTTT. The encoded protein is CASSPTEAGNTIYF. The rearrangement links TRBV5-6 to TRBJ1-3; D not resolved. Trimming cost V 4 bases and J 2 bases, with 10 bases left between them. The CDR3 sequence is 14 residues long. Looked up from germline, CDR1 is SGHDT and CDR2 is YYEEEE.

The V call is TRBV19, the J call TRBJ1-5; D is ambiguous. This CDR3 has 15 amino acids. The V gene lost 1 base and the J gene lost 3 bases, with 10 bases spanning the gap. Germline V gene sequence: CDR1 LNHDA, CDR2 SQIVND (reference sequence). The CDR3: CASSIVSAANQPQHF. Here the CDR3 DNA reads TGTGCCAGTAGTATAGTCTCCGCGGCCAATCAGCCCCAGCATTTT.

This chain uses TRBV19 with TRBJ2-7, with D possibly matching TRBD2 (5 bases). Germline V gives CDR1 LNHDA, CDR2 SQIVND (reference sequence). The CDR3 length is 14 residues. With 3 bases removed from V and 2 bases from J, the gap between germline ends came to 11 bases. The CDR3 DNA follows: TGTGCCAGTAGTATCGGAGGTTTGGCCTACGAGCAGTACTTC. Translation: CASSIGGLAYEQYF. The full variable domain, with the rest looked up from reference TRBV19 and TRBJ2-7, is DGGITQSPKYLFRKEGQNVTLSCEQNLNHDAMYWYRQDPGQGLRLIYYSQIVNDFQKGDIAEGYSVSREKKESFPLTVTSAQKNPTAFYLCASSIGGLAYEQYFGPGTRLTVT.

The chain combines TRBV6-1 with TRBJ2-1, with a weak D call TRBD2 (5 bases). The CDR3 consists of 15 residues. Looked up from germline, CDR1 is MNHNS and CDR2 is SASEGT. The ends were cut back, 6 bases at V and 3 bases at J, with 15 bases in the middle. The CDR3 reads CASRDTGGGYNEQFF. Written as DNA, the CDR3 is TGTGCCAGCAGAGACACCGGTGGAGGCTACAATGAGCAGTTCTTC.

V usage is TRBV28 and J usage is TRBJ2-7; 11 nucleotides agree with TRBD2. This CDR3 comprises 14 residues. Trimming removed 8 bases from V and 2 bases from J; junction bases left unmatched: 5. Germline V gene sequence: CDR1 MDHEN, CDR2 SYDVKM. The chain's CDR3 is CASVLAGGTYEQYF. The CDR3 DNA is TGTGCCAGCGTCTTAGCGGGAGGGACCTACGAGCAGTACTTC. Variable domain in full (rest from reference TRBV28 and TRBJ2-7): DVKVTQSSRYLVKRTGEKVFLECVQDMDHENMFWYRQDPGLGLRLIYFSYDVKMKEKGDIPEGYSVSREKKERFSLILESASTNQTSMYLCASVLAGGTYEQYFGPGTRLTVT.

V and J are TRBV6-4 and TRBJ2-1, with unresolved D. Germline lookup yields CDR1 MRHNA and CDR2 SNTAGT. This CDR3 has 14 residues. V was pared by 0 bases and J by 3 bases, with 6 bases between. The CDR3 loop reads CASSDSTRYNEQFF. The DNA for the CDR3 is TGTGCCAGCAGTGACTCGACTCGCTACAATGAGCAGTTCTTC.

This CDR3 reads CASSLGSGRSPYNEQFF. CDR3 DNA: TGTGCCAGCAGCTTAGGTAGCGGGAGATCCCCCTACAATGAGCAGTTCTTC. The chain employs TRBV7-8 and TRBJ2-1, with 9 bases matching TRBD2. V lost 1 base and J lost 2; bases outside the gene matches: 6. Germline V gene lookup returns CDR1 SGHVS and CDR2 FQNEAQ. The length of the CDR3 is 17 residues.

V is TRBV6-1 and J is TRBJ1-5; no clear D. The germline V gene has CDR1 MNHNS and CDR2 SASEGT. The V end lost 6 bases, the J end lost 2 bases, and 8 bases lay between the germline ends. The CDR3 runs to 13 residues. In DNA, the CDR3 is TGTGCCAGCAGCCCCAACGGCAATCAGCCCCAGCATTTT. Its translation is CASSPNGNQPQHF.

The J gene is TRBJ2-3, the V gene TRBV7-6; 14 bases match TRBD2. The germline V gene encodes CDR1 SGHVS and CDR2 FNYEAQ. V shed 5 bases, J shed 11 bases, and the junction held 18 bases outside the gene matches. The CDR3 covers 18 residues. CDR3 sequence reads: CASSPTGLAGDRGERQYF. Written as DNA, the CDR3 is TGTGCCAGCAGCCCGACGGGACTAGCGGGAGATAGAGGAGAAAGGCAGTATTTT.

This rearrangement joins TRBV27 to TRBJ1-1; D perhaps matches TRBD1 (5 bases). Trimming left V 2 bases short and J 4 bases short, with 11 bases between. CDR1 and CDR2 (germline): MNHEY, SMNVEV (reference sequence). The CDR3 runs to 14 residues. The CDR3 loop is CASSLNPGSTEAFF. The CDR3 DNA is TGTGCCAGCAGTTTAAATCCAGGGTCCACTGAAGCTTTCTTT.

This chain joins TRBV9 and TRBJ1-1; D gene ambiguous. Germline V gives CDR1 SGDLS, CDR2 YYNGEE. V gave up 8 bases and J gave up 1 base, with 12 bases separating them. The CDR3 sequence is 13 residues long. The CDR3: CASANLENTEAFF. CDR3 DNA: TGTGCCAGTGCTAACCTGGAGAACACTGAAGCTTTCTTT.

The chain employs TRBV7-6 and TRBJ2-5; D not certain. V was pared by 1 base and J by 1 base, with 7 bases between. The germline gives CDR1 SGHVS, CDR2 FNYEAQ. The CDR3 runs to 14 residues. The CDR3 DNA reads TGTGCCAGCAGCTTAGATGAGGTCCAAGAGACCCAGTACTTC. Protein sequence: CASSLDEVQETQYF.

The rearrangement joins TRBV12-5 to TRBJ2-1, with D possibly called TRBD1 or TRBD2 (5 bases each). The CDR3 totals 16 residues. V lost 2 bases to trimming and J lost 1 base, with 12 bases between them. Per the germline V gene, CDR1 is LGHNT and CDR2 is FRNRAP. CDR3: CASGLSLGGSYNEQFF. CDR3 sequence (DNA): TGTGCTAGTGGTTTGTCCCTTGGGGGATCCTACAATGAGCAGTTCTTC.